This T cell receptor beta chain was found in a study of early T cells in non-severe SARS-CoV-2 infection. Study-wide context: Bulk RNA taken from unsorted whole blood was sequenced, leaving chains unpaired.

Trimming took off 3 bases at V and 0 bases at J, with 15 bases between the two ends. CDR3 length: 16 amino acids. Germline values: CDR1 DFQATT, CDR2 SNEGSKA (reference sequence). Study-wide findings and caveats: A preference for anti-spike CD8 responses marked VDJdb matching, which missed private and CD4 specificities.

This clonotype was seen many times. Its antigen is currently unknown. Individual cDNA molecules received unique molecular identifiers. TCRdb re-derived calls from the 5' RACE reads in MiXCR, one entry per CDR3 protein. Among some 19,000 distinct CDR3 sequences listed, less than 5% were seen once. This sequence was found in an adult who was a healthcare worker with PCR-confirmed SARS-CoV-2 infection or an uninfected control (not recorded which). Sequencing input: whole blood. V gene TRBV20-1 combines with J gene TRBJ1-3; a possible D gene is TRBD1 (5 bases). CDR3 sequence: CSARQKGLFSGNTIYF. Here the CDR3 DNA reads TGCAGTGCTAGGCAGAAGGGACTGTTCTCTGGAAACACCATATATTTT.